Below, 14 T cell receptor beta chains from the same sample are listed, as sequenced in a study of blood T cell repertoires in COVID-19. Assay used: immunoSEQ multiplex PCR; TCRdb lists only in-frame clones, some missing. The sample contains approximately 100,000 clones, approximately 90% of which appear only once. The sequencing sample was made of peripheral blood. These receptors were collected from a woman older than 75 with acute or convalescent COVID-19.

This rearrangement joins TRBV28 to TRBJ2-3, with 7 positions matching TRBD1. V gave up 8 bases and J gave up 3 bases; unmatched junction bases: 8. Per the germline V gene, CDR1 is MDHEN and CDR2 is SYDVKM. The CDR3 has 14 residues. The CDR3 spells CASVRQGRTDTQYF. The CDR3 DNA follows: TGTGCCAGCGTAAGACAGGGAAGAACAGATACGCAGTATTTT.

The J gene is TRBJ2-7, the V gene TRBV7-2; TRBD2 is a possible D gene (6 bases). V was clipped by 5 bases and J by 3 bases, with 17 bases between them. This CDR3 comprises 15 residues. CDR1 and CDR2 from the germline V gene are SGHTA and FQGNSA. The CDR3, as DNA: TGTGCCAGCAGCCCTTCGCGGGACTTTCACTACGAGCAGTACTTC. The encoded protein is CASSPSRDFHYEQYF. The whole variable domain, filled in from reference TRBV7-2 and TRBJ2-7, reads GAGVSQSPSNKVTEKGKDVELRCDPISGHTALYWYRQSLGQGLEFLIYFQGNSAPDKSGLPSDRFSAERTGGSVSTLTIQRTQQEDSAVYLCASSPSRDFHYEQYFGPGTRLTVT.

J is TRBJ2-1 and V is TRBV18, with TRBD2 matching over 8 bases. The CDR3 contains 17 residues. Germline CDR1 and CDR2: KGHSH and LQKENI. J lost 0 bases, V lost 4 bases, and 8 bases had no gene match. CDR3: CASSRLVGGVSYNEQFF. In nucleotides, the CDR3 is TGTGCCAGCTCACGACTAGTCGGGGGGGTCTCCTACAATGAGCAGTTCTTC.

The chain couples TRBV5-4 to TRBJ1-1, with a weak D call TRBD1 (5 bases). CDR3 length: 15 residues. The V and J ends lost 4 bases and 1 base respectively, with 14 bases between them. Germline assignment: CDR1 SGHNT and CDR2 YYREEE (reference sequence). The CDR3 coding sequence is TGTGCCAGCAGCCTGACCGACAGAGCGAACACTGAAGCTTTCTTT. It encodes CASSLTDRANTEAFF.

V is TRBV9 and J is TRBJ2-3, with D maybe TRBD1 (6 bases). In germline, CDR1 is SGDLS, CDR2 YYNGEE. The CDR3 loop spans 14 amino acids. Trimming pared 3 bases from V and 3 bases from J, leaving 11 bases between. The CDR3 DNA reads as TGTGCCAGCAGCGAGGTCGGGACAACAGATACGCAGTATTTT. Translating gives CASSEVGTTDTQYF.

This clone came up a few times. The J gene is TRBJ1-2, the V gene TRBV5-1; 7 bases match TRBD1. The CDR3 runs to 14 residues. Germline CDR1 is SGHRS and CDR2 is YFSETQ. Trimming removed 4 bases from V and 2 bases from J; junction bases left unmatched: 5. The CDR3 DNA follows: TGCGCCAGCAGCGATACGGGACAGAACTATGGCTACACCTTC. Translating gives CASSDTGQNYGYTF.

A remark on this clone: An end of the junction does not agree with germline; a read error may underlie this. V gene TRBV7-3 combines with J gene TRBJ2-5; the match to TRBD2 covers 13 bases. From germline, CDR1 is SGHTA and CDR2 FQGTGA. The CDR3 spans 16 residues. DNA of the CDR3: TGTGCCAGCAGTCCAGAGGGACTAGCGGGGCCAGAGGCCCAGTACTTC. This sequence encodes CASSPEGLAGPEAQYF.

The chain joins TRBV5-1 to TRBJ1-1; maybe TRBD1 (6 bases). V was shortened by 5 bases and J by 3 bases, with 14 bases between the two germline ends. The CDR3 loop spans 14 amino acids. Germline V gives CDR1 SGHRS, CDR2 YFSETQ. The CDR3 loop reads CASRIEQGDTEAFF. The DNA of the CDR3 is TGCGCCAGCAGAATCGAACAGGGAGACACTGAAGCTTTCTTT.

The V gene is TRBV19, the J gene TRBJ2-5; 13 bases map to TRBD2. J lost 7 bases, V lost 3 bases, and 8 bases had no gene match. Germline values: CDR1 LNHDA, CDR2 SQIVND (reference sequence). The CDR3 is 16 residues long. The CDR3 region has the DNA TGTGCCAGTAGTATTGGTTGGACTAGCGGGGGTTCGACCCAGTACTTC. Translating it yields CASSIGWTSGGSTQYF. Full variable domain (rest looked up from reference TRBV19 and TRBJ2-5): DGGITQSPKYLFRKEGQNVTLSCEQNLNHDAMYWYRQDPGQGLRLIYYSQIVNDFQKGDIAEGYSVSREKKESFPLTVTSAQKNPTAFYLCASSIGWTSGGSTQYFGPGTRLLVL.

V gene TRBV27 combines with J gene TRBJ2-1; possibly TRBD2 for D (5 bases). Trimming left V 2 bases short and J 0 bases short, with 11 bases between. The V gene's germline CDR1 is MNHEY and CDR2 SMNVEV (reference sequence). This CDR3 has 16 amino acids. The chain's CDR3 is CASSLGSGSSYNEQFF. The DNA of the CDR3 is TGTGCCAGCAGTTTAGGGTCGGGGAGCTCCTACAATGAGCAGTTCTTC.

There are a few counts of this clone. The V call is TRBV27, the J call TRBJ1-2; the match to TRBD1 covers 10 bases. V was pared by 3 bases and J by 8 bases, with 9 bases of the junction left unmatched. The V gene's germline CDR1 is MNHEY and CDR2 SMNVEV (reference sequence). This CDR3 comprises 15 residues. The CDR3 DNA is TGTGCCAGCAGTTTCGGACAGGGGGTATCGACGGGCTACACCTTC. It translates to CASSFGQGVSTGYTF.

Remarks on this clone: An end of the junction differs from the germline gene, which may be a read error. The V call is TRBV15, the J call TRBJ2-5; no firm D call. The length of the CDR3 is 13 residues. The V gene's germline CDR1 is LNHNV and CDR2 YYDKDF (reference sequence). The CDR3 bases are TGTGCCACCAGCAGAGAAGAACGAGAGGCCCAGTACTTC. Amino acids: CATSREEREAQYF.

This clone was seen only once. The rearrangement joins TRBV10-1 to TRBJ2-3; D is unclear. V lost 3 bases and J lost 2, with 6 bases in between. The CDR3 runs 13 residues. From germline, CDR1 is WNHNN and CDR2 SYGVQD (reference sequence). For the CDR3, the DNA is TGCGCCAGCAGTGACGGTTACACAGATACGCAGTATTTT. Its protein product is CASSDGYTDTQYF.

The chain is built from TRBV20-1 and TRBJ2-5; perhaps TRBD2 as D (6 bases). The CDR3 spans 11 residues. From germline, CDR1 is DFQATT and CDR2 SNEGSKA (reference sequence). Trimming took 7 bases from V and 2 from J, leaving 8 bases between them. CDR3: CSGGVQETQYF. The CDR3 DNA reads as TGCAGTGGGGGGGTACAAGAGACCCAGTACTTC.